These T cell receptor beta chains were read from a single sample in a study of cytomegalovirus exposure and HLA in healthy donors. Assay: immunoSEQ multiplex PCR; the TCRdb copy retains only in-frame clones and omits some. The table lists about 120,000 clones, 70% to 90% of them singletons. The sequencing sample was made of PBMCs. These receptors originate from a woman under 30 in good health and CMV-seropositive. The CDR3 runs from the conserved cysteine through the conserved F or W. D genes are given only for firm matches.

CASSATYRDRVDGYTF TRBJ1-2 TRBD1 TRBV25-1
CSAYDIYEQYF TRBJ2-7 - TRBV20-1
CASGSSGYNEQFF TRBJ2-1 - TRBV12-5
CASSSLYRGEGETQYF TRBJ2-5 - TRBV27
CSVGGGTKNIQYF TRBJ2-4 - TRBV29-1
CASSYDRGSSTEAFF TRBJ1-1 TRBD1 TRBV6-5
CASSRRNQPQHF TRBJ1-5 - TRBV19
CASSYGESEQFF TRBJ2-1 - TRBV6-5
CASSFTGRQETQYF TRBJ2-5 - TRBV7-6
CATSRGRDITYEQYF TRBJ2-7 - TRBV15
CASSSREAPYNEQFF TRBJ2-1 TRBD2 TRBV5-1
CASSHSRDSEKLFF TRBJ1-4 TRBD1 TRBV4-3
CASSATLTGLRFMDTEAFF TRBJ1-1 - TRBV5-6
CASSFGRTSTDTQYF TRBJ2-3 - TRBV7-9
CASSPIQQETQYF TRBJ2-5 - TRBV11-1
CASSLVEGSTDTQYF TRBJ2-3 - TRBV7-2
CASSASVRNTEAFF TRBJ1-1 - TRBV6-5
CASKDGGGRGYEQYF TRBJ2-7 TRBD2 TRBV6-5
CASSIVGTFYGYTF TRBJ1-2 - TRBV19
CASSTRTGYGYTF TRBJ1-2 TRBD1 TRBV27
CASSLTLAGAGELFF TRBJ2-2 TRBD2 TRBV7-2
CASSDGSGGETQYF TRBJ2-5 TRBD2 TRBV2
CASSGRTSADTQYF TRBJ2-3 TRBD2 TRBV5-1
CASSLAWTAKSGNTIYF TRBJ1-3 - TRBV5-4
CASSFGSGAPYEQYF TRBJ2-7 - TRBV7-9
CASSFGGGSYQETQYF TRBJ2-5 TRBD2 TRBV5-6
CASSLVRGLNTEAFF TRBJ1-1 - TRBV7-2
CASSLTGTASYEQYF TRBJ2-7 TRBD1 TRBV11-2
CASSPGGTGELFF TRBJ2-2 TRBD1 TRBV11-2
CASSLGATGGGEQYF TRBJ2-7 TRBD1 TRBV7-6
CASSIGGAGAFF TRBJ1-1 - TRBV19
CASSSQLGLHYGYTF TRBJ1-2 - TRBV7-9
CASQEMGGPTDTQYF TRBJ2-3 - TRBV7-2
CASSPSGAVYEQYF TRBJ2-7 - TRBV5-1
CASSSMGGKDTQYF TRBJ2-3 TRBD2 TRBV7-3
CASSLGQGGREKLFF TRBJ1-4 - TRBV5-6
CASSSGAETQYF TRBJ2-5 - TRBV18
CASSPKSSGNTIYF TRBJ1-3 - TRBV6-1
CASSIVLTGDIAYEQYF TRBJ2-7 TRBD1 TRBV19
CASSPGQGLDGYTF TRBJ1-2 TRBD1 TRBV11-3
CASSQEYEFSYNEQFF TRBJ2-1 - TRBV4-2
CASSLADRGYGYTF TRBJ1-2 TRBD1 TRBV5-1
CASSQGWTGSGGPQHF TRBJ1-5 TRBD1 TRBV4-1
CASSVDGNGNYEQYF TRBJ2-7 - TRBV9
CASRSKSADTQYF TRBJ2-3 - TRBV6-1
CASSTQGSYGYTF TRBJ1-2 TRBD1 TRBV6-1
CANTRENNSPLHF TRBJ1-6 - TRBV9
CASRDPGYEQYF TRBJ2-7 - TRBV10-2
CASSVQGSLSYEQYF TRBJ2-7 TRBD1 TRBV7-2
CAWSRTGYEQYF TRBJ2-7 TRBD1 TRBV30
CASSLEEFSYTF TRBJ1-2 - TRBV5-5